The rows below give T cell receptor beta chains drawn from one sample of a study of CD8 T cells in ankylosing spondylitis. TCRdb used MiXCR to reprocess the 5' RACE reads, holding one entry per CDR3 protein. The table lists about 35,000 distinct CDR3 sequences, over 2.5% of them singletons, with about 3% in the top ten. Sequencing was performed on blood, either unsorted or a sorted T cell fraction (not recorded which). These receptors all come from a male donor with ankylosing spondylitis or in good health (not recorded which). Each CDR3 is given with its conserved first and last residue. The order of the fields is J gene, D gene, V gene, clone size, CDR3 DNA, CDR3 protein. D genes are given only for firm matches. A row's size may be missing; if present it is once, few, many or a size class.

>TRBJ2-1|-|TRBV9|many
TGTGCCAGCAGCGTAGGCCTAGCAAACTACAATGAGCAGTTCTTC
CASSVGLANYNEQFF
>TRBJ1-4|TRBD1|TRBV9|many
TGTGCCAGCAGCGGTACAGGGGATAAACTGTTTTTT
CASSGTGDKLFF
>TRBJ2-5|TRBD2|TRBV9|many
TGTGCCAGCAGCGTAGGACCGGGAGGCCGAGAGACCCAGTACTTC
CASSVGPGGRETQYF
>TRBJ2-3|-|TRBV9|many
TGTGCCAGCAGCGCCGGAGGCAGGGGCACAGATACGCAGTATTTT
CASSAGGRGTDTQYF
>TRBJ2-2|TRBD1|TRBV9|many
TGTGCCAGCAGCGGTACAGGGGGCGGGACCGGGGAGCTGTTTTTT
CASSGTGGGTGELFF
>TRBJ2-5|TRBD2|TRBV9|many
TGTGCCAGCAGCGTAGGCCCAGCGGGAGGGGAGACCCAGTACTTC
CASSVGPAGGETQYF
>TRBJ2-3|TRBD1|TRBV9|few
TGTGCCAGCAGCGTAGAGGACAGGGGGACAGATACGCAGTATTTT
CASSVEDRGTDTQYF
>TRBJ1-2|-|TRBV9|many
TGTGCCAGCAGGACAGCAAACTATGGCTACACCTTC
CASRTANYGYTF
>TRBJ2-5|TRBD2|TRBV9|many
TGTGCCAGCAGCGTAGCTTTAGCGGGGGCTCAAGAGACCCAGTACTTC
CASSVALAGAQETQYF
>TRBJ1-1|-|TRBV9|many
TGTGCCAGCAGCTTAGGGGAGCGGGGCACTGAAGCTTTCTTT
CASSLGERGTEAFF
>TRBJ2-1|TRBD1|TRBV9|many
TGTGCCAGCAGCGTCGTAGCCGGGACAGGGGTCGATGAGCAGTTCTTC
CASSVVAGTGVDEQFF
>TRBJ1-2|TRBD1|TRBV9|many
TGTGCCAGCAGCGTAGTGGACAGGGTCGAGAATGGCTACACCTTC
CASSVVDRVENGYTF
>TRBJ2-2|TRBD1|TRBV9|many
TGTGCCAGCAGCGCCAGGGACAGAGTAAACACCGGGGAGCTGTTTTTT
CASSARDRVNTGELFF
>TRBJ2-5|-|TRBV9|many
TGTGCCAGCAGCGGGGGGGCTGGCGGGGAGACCCAGTACTTC
CASSGGAGGETQYF
>TRBJ1-1|TRBD1|TRBV9|many
TGTGCCACGTCCACAGGGGGAAACACTGAAGCTTTCTTT
CATSTGGNTEAFF
>TRBJ2-2|TRBD2|TRBV9|many
TGTGCCAGCAGCGTAGGTTCTAGCGGGGCGAACACCGGGGAGCTGTTTTTT
CASSVGSSGANTGELFF
>TRBJ2-1|TRBD2|TRBV9|many
TGTGCCAGCAGCGTAGTCCCTAGCGGGGGGCTCAGCTCCTACAATGAGCAGTTCTTC
CASSVVPSGGLSSYNEQFF
>TRBJ2-3|-|TRBV9|many
TGTGCCAGCAGCCTCCGAGAAGCGGAGAGAGATACGCAGTATTTT
CASSLREAERDTQYF
>TRBJ2-6|-|TRBV9|many
TGTGCCAGCAGCGTAGCTGGAGGCAGCCCCTCTGGGGCCAACGTCCTGACTTTC
CASSVAGGSPSGANVLTF
>TRBJ2-5|TRBD1|TRBV9|many
TGTGCCAGCAGCGACAACCCCCGACAGGGCCCGAGGGCGACCCAGTACTTC
CASSDNPRQGPRATQYF
>TRBJ2-1|TRBD2|TRBV20-1|many
TGCAGTGCTAGAGATCTGCGACTAGCGGCATCCTACAATGAGCAGTTCTTC
CSARDLRLAASYNEQFF
>TRBJ1-1|-|TRBV9|many
TGTGCCAGCAGCGTTCACAGGGATAACACTGAAGCTTTCTTT
CASSVHRDNTEAFF
>TRBJ2-1|TRBD2|TRBV9|many
TGTGCCAGCAGCGTAGGGGGGGGGAGATACAATGAGCAGTTCTTC
CASSVGGGRYNEQFF
>TRBJ2-5|TRBD1|TRBV9|many
TGTGCCAGCAGCGCTGACAGGGGACAAGAGACCCAGTACTTC
CASSADRGQETQYF
>TRBJ2-2|TRBD2|TRBV9|many
TGTGCCAGCAGCGGAATTAGCGGGGGGGCCGGGGAGCTGTTTTTT
CASSGISGGAGELFF
>TRBJ2-1|TRBD2|TRBV9|many
TGTGCCAGCAGCGCACTAGCGGGGGGCTACAATGAGCAGTTCTTC
CASSALAGGYNEQFF
>TRBJ1-6|-|TRBV9|many
TGTGCCAGCAGCGTTCGGGGGGCTCCCAATTCACCCCTCCACTTT
CASSVRGAPNSPLHF
>TRBJ1-2|-|TRBV9|many
TGTGCCAGCAGCCCCCTCGACTATGGCTACACCTTC
CASSPLDYGYTF
>TRBJ2-5|-|TRBV9|many
TGTGCCAGCAGCCCCGGCGTTGGCCAGAGGACCCAGTACTTC
CASSPGVGQRTQYF
>TRBJ2-1|TRBD2|TRBV9|many
TGTGCCAGCAGCGTAGAAGGGACTAAGGTGAATGAGCAGTTCTTC
CASSVEGTKVNEQFF
>TRBJ1-2|TRBD1|TRBV9|many
TGTGCCAGCAGCCCTCAGGGACAGGGGCGATTTCGCTACACCTTC
CASSPQGQGRFRYTF
>TRBJ1-1|TRBD1|TRBV9|many
TGTGCCAGCAGCGTAGGGGACAGGGGAATGAACACTGAAGCTTTCTTT
CASSVGDRGMNTEAFF
>TRBJ2-5|-|TRBV9|many
TGTGCCAGCAGCGTAGGGGGGGGCAGACAAGAGACCCAGTACTTC
CASSVGGGRQETQYF
>TRBJ1-4|TRBD1|TRBV9|many
TGTGCCAGCAGCGCCAGGACAGGGGATGAAAAACTGTTTTTT
CASSARTGDEKLFF
>TRBJ2-3|TRBD2|TRBV9|many
TGTGCCAGCAGCCCCCCCGCACTAGCGGGCACAGATACGCAGTATTTT
CASSPPALAGTDTQYF
>TRBJ2-3|TRBD1|TRBV9|many
TGTGCCAGCAGAACGACAGGGGTTAGTACGCAGTATTTT
CASRTTGVSTQYF
>TRBJ2-1|-|TRBV9|many
TGTGCCAGCAGCGTAATGCCAGGGGAAAACAATGAGCAGTTCTTC
CASSVMPGENNEQFF
>TRBJ2-4|TRBD2|TRBV9|-
TGTGCCAGCAGCGCACTAGCGGGAGCTGGGAAAAACATTCAGTACTTC
CASSALAGAGKNIQYF
>TRBJ2-5|TRBD1|TRBV9|many
TGTGCCAGCAGCGTACGTGATTTCGGTACAGGGGGAGAGACCCAGTACTTC
CASSVRDFGTGGETQYF
>TRBJ1-6|-|TRBV9|many
TGTGCCAGCAGCGCAAGGGGGGGGAGCCGGTCACCCCTCCACTTT
CASSARGGSRSPLHF
>TRBJ2-6|TRBD2|TRBV9|few
TGTGCCAGCAGCCCCGGGGGGGGCGTTGGGGCCAACGTCCTGACTTTC
CASSPGGGVGANVLTF
>TRBJ2-5|TRBD2|TRBV9|many
TGTGCCAGCAGCGCCACCGGGGGGAGGGAGACCCAGTACTTC
CASSATGGRETQYF
>TRBJ1-2|TRBD1|TRBV9|few
TGTGCCAGCGACAGGGGGGGGACGGGCTATGGCTACACCTTC
CASDRGGTGYGYTF
>TRBJ1-3|-|TRBV9|many
TGTGCCAGCAGCGTAGAGGCCTCTCGAAACACCATATATTTT
CASSVEASRNTIYF
>TRBJ2-3|TRBD2|TRBV9|-
TGTGCCAGTGCCCTAGCGGGGGCCGCAGATACGCAGTATTTT
CASALAGAADTQYF
>TRBJ1-2|-|TRBV9|many
TGTGCCAGCAGCCCCAGGAGGGAGTTCGTTGGGTACACCTTC
CASSPRREFVGYTF
>TRBJ1-2|-|TRBV9|many
TGTGCCAGCAGTAAAGGGAATAACTATGGCTACACCTTC
CASSKGNNYGYTF
>TRBJ1-6|-|TRBV9|many
TGTGCCAGCAGCGTACGGGGTTACCGTTCACCCCTCCACTTT
CASSVRGYRSPLHF
>TRBJ2-2|TRBD2|TRBV9|many
TGTGCCAGCAGCGTAGCGGGAGGGCCCGGGGAGCTGTTTTTT
CASSVAGGPGELFF
>TRBJ2-3|TRBD2|TRBV9|many
TGTGCCAGCAGCGTAGTTGGAGTAGCGGGAGCAGATACGCAGTATTTT
CASSVVGVAGADTQYF
>TRBJ2-2|TRBD1|TRBV9|many
TGTGCCAGCAGCGCACAGGGGGGCAGTGGCACCGGGGAGCTGTTTTTT
CASSAQGGSGTGELFF